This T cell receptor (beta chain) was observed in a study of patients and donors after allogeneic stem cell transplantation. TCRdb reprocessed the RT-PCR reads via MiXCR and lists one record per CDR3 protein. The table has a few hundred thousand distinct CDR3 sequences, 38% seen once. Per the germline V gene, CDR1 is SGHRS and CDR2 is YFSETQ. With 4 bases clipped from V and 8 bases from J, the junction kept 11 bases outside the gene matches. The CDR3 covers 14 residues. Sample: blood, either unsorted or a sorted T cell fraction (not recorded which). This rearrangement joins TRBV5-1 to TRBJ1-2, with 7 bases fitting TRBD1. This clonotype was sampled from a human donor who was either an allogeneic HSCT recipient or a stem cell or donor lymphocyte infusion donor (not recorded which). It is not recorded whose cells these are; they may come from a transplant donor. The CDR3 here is CASSPGQEFIGYTF. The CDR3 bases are TGCGCCAGCAGCCCAGGACAGGAATTTATCGGCTACACCTTC.